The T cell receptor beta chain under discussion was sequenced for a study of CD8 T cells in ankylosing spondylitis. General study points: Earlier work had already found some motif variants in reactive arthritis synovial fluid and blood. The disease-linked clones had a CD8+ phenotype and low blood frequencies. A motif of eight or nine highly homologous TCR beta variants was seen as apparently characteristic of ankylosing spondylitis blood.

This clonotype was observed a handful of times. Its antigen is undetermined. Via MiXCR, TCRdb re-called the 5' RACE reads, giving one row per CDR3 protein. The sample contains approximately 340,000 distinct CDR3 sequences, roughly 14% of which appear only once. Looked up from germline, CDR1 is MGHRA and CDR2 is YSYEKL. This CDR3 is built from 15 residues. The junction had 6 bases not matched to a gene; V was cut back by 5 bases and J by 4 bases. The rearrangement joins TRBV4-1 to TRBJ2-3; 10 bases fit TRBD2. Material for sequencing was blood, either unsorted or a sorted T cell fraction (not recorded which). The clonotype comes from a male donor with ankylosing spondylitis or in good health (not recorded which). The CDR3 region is CASSSPLAGADTQYF. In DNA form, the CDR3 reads TGCGCCAGCAGCTCTCCGCTAGCGGGAGCAGATACGCAGTATTTT.